The clone carrying this TCR beta chain was detected many times. Its antigen is unknown. Blood was collected once per donor into heparin, averaging roughly 120 mL. This entry is derived from a study of beta chain features in type 1 diabetes. V was shortened by 5 bases and J by 0 bases, with 4 bases between the two germline ends. From germline, CDR1 is SEHNR and CDR2 FQNEAQ (reference sequence). The CDR3 length is 13 residues. As every portion of the isolated RNA was reverse transcribed, the sequencing read expressed TCRB transcripts. Clones were read by immunoSEQ multiplex PCR, and TCRdb kept only the in-frame ones, dropping some. In the table there are some 350,000 clones, 8.5% to 10% of which are singletons. Whole-study findings and limits: Shorter TCRB CDR3s, moderately but significantly so, were found in Type 1 diabetes patients in all four CD4+ subsets. For cells with high TCR expression, cDNA sequencing could yield over-representation. The naive, central memory and Treg TCRB repertoires of patients appeared to be more similar to one another than those of healthy donors. There was no resolution here of whether HLA type influences TCRB rearrangement.

The sequence derives from a man younger than 40 with type 1 diabetes. V usage is TRBV7-9 and J usage is TRBJ2-2; D gene uncertain. Specimen: central memory CD4+ T cells from blood. DNA for the CDR3: TGTGCCAGCAGCATCCCGAACACCGGGGAGCTGTTTTTT. It is translated as CASSIPNTGELFF.